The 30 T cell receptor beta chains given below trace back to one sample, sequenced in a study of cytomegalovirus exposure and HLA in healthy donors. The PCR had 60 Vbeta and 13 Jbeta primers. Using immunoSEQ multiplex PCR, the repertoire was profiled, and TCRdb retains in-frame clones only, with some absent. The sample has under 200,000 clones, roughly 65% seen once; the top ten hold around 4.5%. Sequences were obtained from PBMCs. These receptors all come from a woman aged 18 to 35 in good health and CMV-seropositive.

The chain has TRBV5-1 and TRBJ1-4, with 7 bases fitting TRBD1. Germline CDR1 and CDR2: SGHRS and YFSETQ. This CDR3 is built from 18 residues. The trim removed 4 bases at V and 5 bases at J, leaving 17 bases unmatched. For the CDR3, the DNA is TGCGCCAGCAGCACAACCTACACAACAGGGGCCTCAAATGAAAAACTGTTTTTT. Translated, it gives CASSTTYTTGASNEKLFF.

The CDR3 DNA is TGTGCCAGCAGCTTAGTGCCGGGAGGTTTTTCCTCCTACGAGCAGTACTTC. This encodes CASSLVPGGFSSYEQYF. This chain uses TRBV11-2 with TRBJ2-7; TRBD2 aligns across 7 bases. The CDR3 length is 17 residues. CDR1 is SGHAT and CDR2 is FQNNGV in the germline V gene. After removal of 1 base from V and 0 bases from J, the junction contained 9 bases not matched to a gene. Looking up the rest from reference TRBV11-2 and TRBJ2-7 gives the full variable domain: EAGVAQSPRYKIIEKRQSVAFWCNPISGHATLYWYQQILGQGPKLLIQFQNNGVVDDSQLPKDRFSAERLKGVDSTLKIQPAKLEDSAVYLCASSLVPGGFSSYEQYFGPGTRLTVT.

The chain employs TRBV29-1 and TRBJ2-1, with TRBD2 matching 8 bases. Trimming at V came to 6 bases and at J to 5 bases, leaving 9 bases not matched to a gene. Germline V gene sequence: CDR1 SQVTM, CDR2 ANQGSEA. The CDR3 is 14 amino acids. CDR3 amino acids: CSVRRGDTNNEQFF. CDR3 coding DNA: TGCAGCGTGAGGCGGGGGGACACCAACAATGAGCAGTTCTTC.

In DNA form, the CDR3 reads TGTGCCAGCAGCTCACCGGGACAGGGTTCGACGAAGTTGACCGGGGAGCTGTTTTTT. Encoded protein: CASSSPGQGSTKLTGELFF. The chain uses TRBV13 and TRBJ2-2; 9 bases map to TRBD1. This CDR3 is 19 amino acids long. V was clipped by 4 bases and J by 5 bases; unmatched bases: 17. The germline gives CDR1 PRHDT, CDR2 FYEKMQ (reference sequence).

The CDR3 DNA reads as TGTGCCAGCAGACTAAGACAGGGGGCGAACACCGGGGAGCTGTTTTTT. Encoded protein: CASRLRQGANTGELFF. This chain uses TRBV28 with TRBJ2-2; TRBD1 aligns across 9 bases. Per the germline V gene, CDR1 is MDHEN and CDR2 is SYDVKM. Unmatched junction bases numbered 5, after V lost 6 bases and J lost 0 bases. CDR3 length equals 16 residues.

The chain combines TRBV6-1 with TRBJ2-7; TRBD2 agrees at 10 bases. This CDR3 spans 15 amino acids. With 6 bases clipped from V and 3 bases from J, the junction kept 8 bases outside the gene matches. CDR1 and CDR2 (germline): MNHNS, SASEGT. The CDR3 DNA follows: TGTGCCAGCAGGGGAGGGACTAGCGAGTTCTACGAGCAGTACTTC. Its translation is CASRGGTSEFYEQYF.

The CDR3 DNA reads as TGTGCCAGCAGCCCGGGACAGGGGGCTGGGACTGAAGCTTTCTTT. Amino acids: CASSPGQGAGTEAFF. The chain recombines TRBV5-6 with TRBJ1-1; 12 bases are a match to TRBD1. Germline-derived CDR1 and CDR2 are SGHDT and YYEEEE. This CDR3 region has 15 residues. V trimming: 4 bases; J trimming: 5 bases; junction bases outside the gene matches: 6. The entire variable domain, with the rest obtained from reference TRBV5-6 and TRBJ1-1, is as follows: DAGVTQSPTHLIKTRGQQVTLRCSPKSGHDTVSWYQQALGQGPQFIFQYYEEEERQRGNFPDRFSGHQFPNYSSELNVNALLLGDSALYLCASSPGQGAGTEAFFGQGTRLTVV.

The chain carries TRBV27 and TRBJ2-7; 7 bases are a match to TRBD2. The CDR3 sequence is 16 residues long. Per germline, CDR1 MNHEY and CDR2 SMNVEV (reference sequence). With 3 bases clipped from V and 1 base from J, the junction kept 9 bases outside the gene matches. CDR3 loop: CASSFRRLAGSYEQYF. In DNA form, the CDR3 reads TGTGCCAGCAGTTTCCGAAGACTAGCTGGGTCCTACGAGCAGTACTTC.

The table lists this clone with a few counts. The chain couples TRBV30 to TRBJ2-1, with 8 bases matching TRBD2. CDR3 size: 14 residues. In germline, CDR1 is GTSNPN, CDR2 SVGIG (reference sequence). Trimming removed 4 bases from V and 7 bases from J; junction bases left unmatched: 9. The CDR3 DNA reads TGTGCCTGGAATCCGGGACTAGATCCGAATGAGCAGTTCTTC. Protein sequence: CAWNPGLDPNEQFF.

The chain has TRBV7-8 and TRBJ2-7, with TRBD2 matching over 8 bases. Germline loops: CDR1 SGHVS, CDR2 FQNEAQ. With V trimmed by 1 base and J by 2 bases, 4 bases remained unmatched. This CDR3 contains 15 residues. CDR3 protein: CASSLDSGGTYEQYF. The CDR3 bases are TGTGCCAGCAGCTTAGACTCGGGGGGGACCTACGAGCAGTACTTC.

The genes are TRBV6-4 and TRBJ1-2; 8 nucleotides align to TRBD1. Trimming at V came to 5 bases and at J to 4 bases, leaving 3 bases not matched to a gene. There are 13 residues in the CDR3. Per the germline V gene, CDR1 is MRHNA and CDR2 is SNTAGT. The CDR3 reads CASSPTGGYGYTF. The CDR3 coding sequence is TGTGCCAGCAGTCCCACAGGGGGCTATGGCTACACCTTC.

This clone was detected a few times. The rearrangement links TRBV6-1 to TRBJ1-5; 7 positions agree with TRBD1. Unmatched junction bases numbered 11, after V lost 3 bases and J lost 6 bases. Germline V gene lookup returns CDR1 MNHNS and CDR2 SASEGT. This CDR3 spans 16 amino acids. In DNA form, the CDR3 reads TGTGCCAGCAGTGAGAGTGTCGACAGGGTTACTCAGCCCCAGCATTTT. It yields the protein CASSESVDRVTQPQHF.

The CDR3 nucleotides read TGTGCCAGTAGTACTACAGGGGGCTCCTACGAGCAGTACTTC. Amino acids: CASSTTGGSYEQYF. This chain uses TRBV19 with TRBJ2-7; TRBD1 matches 8 bases. With 4 bases clipped from V and 0 bases from J, the junction kept 2 bases outside the gene matches. The CDR3 consists of 14 residues. Germline CDR1 LNHDA, CDR2 SQIVND (reference sequence).

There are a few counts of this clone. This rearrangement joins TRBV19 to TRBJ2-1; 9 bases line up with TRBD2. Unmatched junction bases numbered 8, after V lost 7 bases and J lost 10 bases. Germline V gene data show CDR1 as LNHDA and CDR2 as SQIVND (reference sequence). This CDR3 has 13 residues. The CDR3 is CASNSGGTIEQFF. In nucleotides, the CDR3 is TGTGCCAGTAATAGCGGGGGAACAATCGAGCAGTTCTTC.

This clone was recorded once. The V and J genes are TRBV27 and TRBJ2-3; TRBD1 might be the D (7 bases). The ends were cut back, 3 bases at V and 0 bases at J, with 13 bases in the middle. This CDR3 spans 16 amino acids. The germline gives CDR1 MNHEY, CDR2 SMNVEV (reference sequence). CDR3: CASSLQGGPSTDTQYF. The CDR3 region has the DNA TGTGCCAGCAGTTTGCAGGGGGGTCCTAGCACAGATACGCAGTATTTT.

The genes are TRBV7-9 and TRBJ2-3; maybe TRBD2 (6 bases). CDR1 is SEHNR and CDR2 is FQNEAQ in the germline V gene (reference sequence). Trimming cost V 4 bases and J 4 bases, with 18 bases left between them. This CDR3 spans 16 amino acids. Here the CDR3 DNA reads TGTGCCAGCAGCTCAGGCCACAGCGGGTTTTCAGATACGCAGTATTTT. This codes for CASSSGHSGFSDTQYF.

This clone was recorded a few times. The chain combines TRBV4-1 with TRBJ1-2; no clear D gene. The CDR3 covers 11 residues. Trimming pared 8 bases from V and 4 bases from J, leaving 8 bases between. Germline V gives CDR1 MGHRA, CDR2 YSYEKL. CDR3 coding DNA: TGCGCCAGCGGGCCCGGCTATGGCTACACCTTC. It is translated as CASGPGYGYTF.

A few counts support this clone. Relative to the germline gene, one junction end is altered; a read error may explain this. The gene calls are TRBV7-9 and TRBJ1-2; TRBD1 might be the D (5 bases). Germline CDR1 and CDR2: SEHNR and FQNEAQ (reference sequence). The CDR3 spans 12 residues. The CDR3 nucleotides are TGTTCCAGCAGCCCAGGGCCCCTTGGCTACACCTTC. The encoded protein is CSSSPGPLGYTF.

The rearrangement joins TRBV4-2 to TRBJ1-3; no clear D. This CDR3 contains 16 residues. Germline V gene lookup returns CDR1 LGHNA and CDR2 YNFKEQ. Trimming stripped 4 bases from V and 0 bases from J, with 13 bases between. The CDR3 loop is CASSPVPQSSGNTIYF. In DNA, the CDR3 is TGTGCCAGCAGCCCAGTACCACAGAGCTCTGGAAACACCATATATTTT.

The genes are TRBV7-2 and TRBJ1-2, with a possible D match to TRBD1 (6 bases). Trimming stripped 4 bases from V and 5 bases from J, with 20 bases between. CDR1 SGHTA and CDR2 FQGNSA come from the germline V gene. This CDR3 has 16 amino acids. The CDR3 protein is CASSSPWGGAAYGYTF. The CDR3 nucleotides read TGTGCCAGCAGCTCCCCTTGGGGGGGGGCGGCATATGGCTACACCTTC.

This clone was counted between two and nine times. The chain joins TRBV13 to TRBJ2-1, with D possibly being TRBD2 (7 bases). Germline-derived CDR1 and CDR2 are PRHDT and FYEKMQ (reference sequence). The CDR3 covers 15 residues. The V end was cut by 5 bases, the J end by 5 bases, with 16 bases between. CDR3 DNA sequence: TGTGCCAGCAGCCCGGGGGGAACAGGGCACAATGAGCAGTTCTTC. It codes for CASSPGGTGHNEQFF.

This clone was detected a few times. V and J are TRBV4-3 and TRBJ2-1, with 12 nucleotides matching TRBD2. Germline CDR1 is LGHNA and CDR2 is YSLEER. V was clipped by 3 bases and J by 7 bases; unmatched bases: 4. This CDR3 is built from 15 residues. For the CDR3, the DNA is TGCGCCAGCAGCCATGGACTAGCGGGGTCAAATGAGCAGTTCTTC. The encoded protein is CASSHGLAGSNEQFF.

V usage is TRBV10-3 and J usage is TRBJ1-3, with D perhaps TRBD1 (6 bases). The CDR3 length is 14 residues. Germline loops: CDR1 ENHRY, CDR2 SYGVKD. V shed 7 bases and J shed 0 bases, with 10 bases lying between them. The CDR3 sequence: CAIKDRSSGNTIYF. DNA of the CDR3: TGTGCCATCAAAGACAGGTCCTCTGGAAACACCATATATTTT.

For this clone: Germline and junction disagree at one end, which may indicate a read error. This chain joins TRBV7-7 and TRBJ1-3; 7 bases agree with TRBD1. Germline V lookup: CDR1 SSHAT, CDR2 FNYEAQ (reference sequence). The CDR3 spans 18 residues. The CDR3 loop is CASSLDKLRDSQGNTIYF. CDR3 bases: TGTGCTAGCAGCTTAGATAAACTCCGGGACAGCCAAGGGAACACCATATATTTT.

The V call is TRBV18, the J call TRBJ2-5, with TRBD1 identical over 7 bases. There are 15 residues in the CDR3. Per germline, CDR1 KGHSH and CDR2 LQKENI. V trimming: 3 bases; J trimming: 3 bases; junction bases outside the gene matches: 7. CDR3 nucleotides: TGTGCCAGCTCACCGCAGGGACAGAGGAAAGAGACCCAGTACTTC. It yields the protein CASSPQGQRKETQYF.

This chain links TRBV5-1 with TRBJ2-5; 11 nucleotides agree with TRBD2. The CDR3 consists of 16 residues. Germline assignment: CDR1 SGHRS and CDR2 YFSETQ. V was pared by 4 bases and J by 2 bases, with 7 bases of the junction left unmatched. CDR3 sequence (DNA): TGCGCCAGCAGCCCGGGCGGGACTAGCGGACAAGAGACCCAGTACTTC. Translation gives CASSPGGTSGQETQYF.

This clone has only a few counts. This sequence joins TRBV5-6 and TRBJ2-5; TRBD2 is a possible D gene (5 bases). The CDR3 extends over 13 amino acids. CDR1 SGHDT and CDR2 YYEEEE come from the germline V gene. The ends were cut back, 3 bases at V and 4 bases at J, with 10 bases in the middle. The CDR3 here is CASSYGRGETQYF. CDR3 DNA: TGTGCCAGCAGCTACGGACGGGGAGAGACCCAGTACTTC.

CDR3 nucleotides: TGTGCCAGCAGCTTATCCGGGACAGACTCCTACGAGCAGTACTTC. This translates into CASSLSGTDSYEQYF. The V and J genes are TRBV5-5 and TRBJ2-7, with 7 bases fitting TRBD1. This CDR3 is built from 15 residues. The germline gives CDR1 SGHKS, CDR2 YYEKEE (reference sequence). Trimming at V came to 2 bases and at J to 0 bases, leaving 5 bases not matched to a gene.

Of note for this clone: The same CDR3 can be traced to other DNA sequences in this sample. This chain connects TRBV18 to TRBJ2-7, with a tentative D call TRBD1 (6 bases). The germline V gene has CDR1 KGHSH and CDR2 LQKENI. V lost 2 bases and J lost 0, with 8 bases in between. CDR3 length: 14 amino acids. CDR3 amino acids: CASSPTGSSYEQYF. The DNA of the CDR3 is TGTGCCAGCTCACCAACAGGGAGCTCCTACGAGCAGTACTTC.

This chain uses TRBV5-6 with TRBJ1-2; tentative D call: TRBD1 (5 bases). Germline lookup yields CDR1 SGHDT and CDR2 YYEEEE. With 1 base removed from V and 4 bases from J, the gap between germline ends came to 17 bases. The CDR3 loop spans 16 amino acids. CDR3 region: CASSLNRGVSSYGYTF. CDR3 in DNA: TGTGCCAGCAGCTTGAATAGGGGCGTATCAAGCTATGGCTACACCTTC.